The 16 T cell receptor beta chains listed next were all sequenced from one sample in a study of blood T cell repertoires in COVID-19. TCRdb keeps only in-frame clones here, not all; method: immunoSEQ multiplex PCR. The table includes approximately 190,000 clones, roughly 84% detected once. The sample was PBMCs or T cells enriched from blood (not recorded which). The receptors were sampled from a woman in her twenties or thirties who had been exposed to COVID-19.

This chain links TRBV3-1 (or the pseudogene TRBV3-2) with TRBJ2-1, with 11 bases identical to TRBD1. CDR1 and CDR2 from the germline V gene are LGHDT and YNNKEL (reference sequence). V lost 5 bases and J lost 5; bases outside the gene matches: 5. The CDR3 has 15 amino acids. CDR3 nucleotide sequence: TGTGCCAGCAGCATCAGGGACAGGGGGGACAATGAGCAGTTCTTC. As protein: CASSIRDRGDNEQFF.

The CDR3 loop reads CASSSSGQGVYGYTF. The CDR3 DNA reads TGCGCCAGCAGCTCGTCGGGACAGGGGGTATATGGCTACACCTTC. This chain joins TRBV5-1 and TRBJ1-2, with 11 bases fitting TRBD1. With V trimmed by 3 bases and J by 5 bases, 6 bases remained unmatched. CDR1 is SGHRS and CDR2 is YFSETQ in the germline V gene. The CDR3 extends over 15 amino acids.

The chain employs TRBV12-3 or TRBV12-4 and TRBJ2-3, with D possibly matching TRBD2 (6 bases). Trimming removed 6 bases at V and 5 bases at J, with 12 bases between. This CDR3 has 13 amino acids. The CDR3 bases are TGTGCCAGCAGCTCGGGACTCATAGATACGCAGTATTTT. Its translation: CASSSGLIDTQYF.

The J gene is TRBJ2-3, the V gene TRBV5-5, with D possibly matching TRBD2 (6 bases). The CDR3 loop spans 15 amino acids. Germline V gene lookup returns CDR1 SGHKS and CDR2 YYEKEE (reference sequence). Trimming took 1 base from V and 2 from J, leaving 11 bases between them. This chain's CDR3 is CASSLTGLYTDTQYF. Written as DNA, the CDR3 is TGTGCCAGCAGCTTGACCGGACTATACACAGATACGCAGTATTTT.

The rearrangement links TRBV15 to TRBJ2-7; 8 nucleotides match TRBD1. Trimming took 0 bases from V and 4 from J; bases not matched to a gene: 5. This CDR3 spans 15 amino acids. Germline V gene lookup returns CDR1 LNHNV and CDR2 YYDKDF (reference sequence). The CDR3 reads CATSRDSGQGYEQYF. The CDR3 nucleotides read TGTGCCACCAGCAGAGATAGTGGACAGGGTTACGAGCAGTACTTC.

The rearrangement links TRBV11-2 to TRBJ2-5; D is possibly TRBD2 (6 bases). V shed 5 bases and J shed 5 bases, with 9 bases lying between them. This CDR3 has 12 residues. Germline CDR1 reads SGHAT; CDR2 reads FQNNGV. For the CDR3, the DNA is TGTGCCAGCAGCCGAGGGAGGGAGACCCAGTACTTC. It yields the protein CASSRGRETQYF.

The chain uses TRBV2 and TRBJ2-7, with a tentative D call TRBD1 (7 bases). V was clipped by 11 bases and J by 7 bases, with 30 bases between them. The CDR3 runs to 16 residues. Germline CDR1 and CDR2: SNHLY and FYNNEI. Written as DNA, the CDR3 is TGTGCCGGGCGGGATATTCAGACAGGGAAGGTAGGAGAGCAGTACTTC. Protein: CAGRDIQTGKVGEQYF.

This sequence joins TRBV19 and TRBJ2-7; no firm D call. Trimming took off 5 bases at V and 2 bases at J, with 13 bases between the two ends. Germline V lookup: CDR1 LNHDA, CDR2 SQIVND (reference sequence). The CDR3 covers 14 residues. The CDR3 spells CASSVHGTAYEQYF. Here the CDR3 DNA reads TGTGCCAGTAGTGTCCACGGTACGGCCTACGAGCAGTACTTC.

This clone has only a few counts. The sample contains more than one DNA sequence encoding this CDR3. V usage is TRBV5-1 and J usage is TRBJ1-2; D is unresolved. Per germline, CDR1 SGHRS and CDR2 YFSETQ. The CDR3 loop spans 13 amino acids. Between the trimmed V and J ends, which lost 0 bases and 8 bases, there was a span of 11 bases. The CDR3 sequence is CASSLDGVGGYTF. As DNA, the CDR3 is TGCGCCAGCAGCTTGGACGGGGTGGGGGGCTACACCTTC. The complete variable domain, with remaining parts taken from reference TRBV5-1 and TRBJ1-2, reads KAGVTQTPRYLIKTRGQQVTLSCSPISGHRSVSWYQQTPGQGLQFLFEYFSETQRNKGNFPGRFSGRQFSNSRSEMNVSTLELGDSALYLCASSLDGVGGYTFGSGTRLTVV.

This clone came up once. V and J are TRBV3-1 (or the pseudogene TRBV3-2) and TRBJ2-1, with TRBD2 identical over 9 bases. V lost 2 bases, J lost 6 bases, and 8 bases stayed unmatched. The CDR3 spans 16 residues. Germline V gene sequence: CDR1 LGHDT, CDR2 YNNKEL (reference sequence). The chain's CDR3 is CASSQSTSGGRNEQFF. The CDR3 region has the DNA TGTGCCAGCAGCCAATCGACCAGCGGGGGGCGCAATGAGCAGTTCTTC.

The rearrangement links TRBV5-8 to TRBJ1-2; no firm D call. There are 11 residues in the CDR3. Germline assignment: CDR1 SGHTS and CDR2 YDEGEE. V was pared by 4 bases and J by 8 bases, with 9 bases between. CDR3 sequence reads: CASSPSVGYTF. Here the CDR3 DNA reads TGTGCCAGCAGCCCGTCCGTAGGCTACACCTTC.

The CDR3 coding sequence is TGCGCCAGCAGCACCCTGGGGAGCTCCTATAATTCACCCCTCCACTTT. Protein sequence: CASSTLGSSYNSPLHF. V usage is TRBV5-1 and J usage is TRBJ1-6; D gene unclear. The CDR3 has 16 residues. V was shortened by 4 bases and J by 0 bases, with 11 bases between the two germline ends. Per the germline V gene, CDR1 is SGHRS and CDR2 is YFSETQ.

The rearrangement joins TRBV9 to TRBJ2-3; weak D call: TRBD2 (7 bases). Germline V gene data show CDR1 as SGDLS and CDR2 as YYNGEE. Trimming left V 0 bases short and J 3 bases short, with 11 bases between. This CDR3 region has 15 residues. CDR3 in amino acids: CASSVVGGRTDTQYF. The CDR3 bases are TGTGCCAGCAGCGTAGTGGGGGGGCGGACAGATACGCAGTATTTT.

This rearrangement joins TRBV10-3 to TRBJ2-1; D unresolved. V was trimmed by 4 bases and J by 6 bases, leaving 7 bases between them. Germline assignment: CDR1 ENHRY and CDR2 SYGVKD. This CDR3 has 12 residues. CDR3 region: CAISAVINEQFF. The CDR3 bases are TGTGCCATCAGTGCAGTCATCAATGAGCAGTTCTTC.

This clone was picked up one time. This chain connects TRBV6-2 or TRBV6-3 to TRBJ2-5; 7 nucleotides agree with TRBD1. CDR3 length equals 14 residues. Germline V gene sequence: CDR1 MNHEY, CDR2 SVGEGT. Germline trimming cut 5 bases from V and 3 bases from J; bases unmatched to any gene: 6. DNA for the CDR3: TGTGCCAGCAGTACGACCGGGACAGAAGAGACCCAGTACTTC. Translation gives CASSTTGTEETQYF.

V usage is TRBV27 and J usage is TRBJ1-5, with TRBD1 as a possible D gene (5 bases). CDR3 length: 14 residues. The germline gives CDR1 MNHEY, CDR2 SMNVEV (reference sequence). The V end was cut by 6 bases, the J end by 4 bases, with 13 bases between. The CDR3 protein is CASSRGVTNQPQHF. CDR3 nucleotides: TGTGCCAGCAGCCGGGGGGTAACAAATCAGCCCCAGCATTTT.